Below are 6 T cell receptor beta chains sequenced from a single sample in a study of T cell responses to AZD1222 COVID-19 vaccine. Profiling relied on immunoSEQ multiplex PCR, and the TCRdb table lists in-frame clones only, not all of them. Here the sample spans about 160,000 clones, 90% to 95% being singletons. Source: peripheral blood, taken on day 0 of AZD1222 vaccination. Receptors originate from an adult in good health.

There are a few counts of this clone. The chain couples TRBV9 to TRBJ1-6; D is unclear. The CDR3 runs 13 residues. V lost 0 bases to trimming and J lost 14 bases, with 12 bases between them. The V gene's germline CDR1 is SGDLS and CDR2 YYNGEE. CDR3 nucleotide sequence: TGTGCCAGCAGCGTAGAACTAGAGGGAGCCCTCCACTTT. It encodes CASSVELEGALHF. Complete variable domain (other parts from reference TRBV9 and TRBJ1-6): DSGVTQTPKHLITATGQRVTLRCSPRSGDLSVYWYQQSLDQGLQFLIQYYNGEERAKGNILERFSAQQFPDLHSELNLSSLELGDSALYFCASSVELEGALHFGNGTRLTVT.

CDR3 sequence: CASIKTDEAFF. CDR3 DNA: TGTGCCAGCATTAAGACAGATGAAGCTTTCTTT. The chain combines TRBV6-4 with TRBJ1-1, with D possibly matching TRBD1 (5 bases). The germline V gene has CDR1 MRHNA and CDR2 SNTAGT. CDR3 length: 11 amino acids. Trimming took off 7 bases at V and 7 bases at J, with 10 bases between the two ends.

The CDR3 reads CASSRSGAYEQFF. The CDR3 DNA reads TGTGCCAGCAGCCGCTCCGGGGCCTATGAGCAGTTCTTC. V is TRBV6-2 or TRBV6-3 and J is TRBJ2-1; D tentatively fits TRBD1 or TRBD2 (5 bases each). Per germline, CDR1 MNHEY and CDR2 SVGEGT. The CDR3 has 13 residues. The V and J ends lost 6 bases and 8 bases respectively, with 14 bases between them.

The J gene is TRBJ2-1, the V gene TRBV6-6; D is ambiguous. The CDR3 contains 15 residues. The V end was cut by 6 bases, the J end by 0 bases, with 12 bases between. Germline values: CDR1 MNHNY, CDR2 SVGAGI (reference sequence). The CDR3 DNA reads as TGTGCCAGCAGCCCCGTCTGGAGCTCCTACAATGAGCAGTTCTTC. Translated, it gives CASSPVWSSYNEQFF.

This sequence joins TRBV5-1 and TRBJ2-7; D may be TRBD1 (5 bases). CDR3 length equals 13 residues. The germline CDR1 and CDR2 sequences are SGHRS and YFSETQ. Deletions cut 0 bases from V and 6 bases from J, with 10 bases between. DNA for the CDR3: TGCGCCAGCAGCTTGGCTAGGGGCGGCGAGCAGTACTTC. It yields the protein CASSLARGGEQYF.

The rearrangement joins TRBV5-6 to TRBJ1-5; D perhaps matches TRBD1 (6 bases). This CDR3 region has 15 residues. The V gene lost 0 bases and the J gene lost 0 bases, with 7 bases spanning the gap. Per the germline V gene, CDR1 is SGHDT and CDR2 is YYEEEE. This chain's CDR3 is CASSLGGLSNQPQHF. The CDR3 region has the DNA TGTGCCAGCAGCTTGGGGGGGCTTAGCAATCAGCCCCAGCATTTT.